This record concerns one T cell receptor beta chain sequence. Other nucleotide sequences in the sample specify the same CDR3. Here immunoSEQ multiplex PCR was the method, and the copy in TCRdb shows in-frame clones only, minus some. The sample lists under 100,000 clones, approximately 81% occurring once. This CDR3 has 16 residues. Germline lookup yields CDR1 SGHRS and CDR2 YFSETQ. J gave up 2 bases and V 0 bases, and 2 bases lay outside the gene matches. The data originate from a study of blood T cell repertoires in COVID-19. The rearrangement links TRBV5-1 to TRBJ2-3; TRBD2 agrees at 11 bases. Specimen: peripheral blood. The sequence was obtained from a man at least 80 years old with active or convalescent COVID-19. CDR3 bases: TGCGCCAGCAGCTTGGAACTAGCGGGGGTCACAGATACGCAGTATTTT. Amino acid sequence: CASSLELAGVTDTQYF. Full variable domain (outside the CDR3, taken from reference TRBV5-1 and TRBJ2-3): KAGVTQTPRYLIKTRGQQVTLSCSPISGHRSVSWYQQTPGQGLQFLFEYFSETQRNKGNFPGRFSGRQFSNSRSEMNVSTLELGDSALYLCASSLELAGVTDTQYFGPGTRLTVL.